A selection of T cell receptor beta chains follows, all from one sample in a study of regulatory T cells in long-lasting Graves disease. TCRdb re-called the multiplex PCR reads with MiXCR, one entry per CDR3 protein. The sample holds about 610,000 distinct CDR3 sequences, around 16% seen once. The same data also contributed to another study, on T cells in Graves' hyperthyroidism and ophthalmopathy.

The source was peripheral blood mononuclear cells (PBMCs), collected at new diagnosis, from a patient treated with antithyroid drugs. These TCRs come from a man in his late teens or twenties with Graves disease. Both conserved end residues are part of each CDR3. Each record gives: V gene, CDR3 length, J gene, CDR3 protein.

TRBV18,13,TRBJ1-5,CASSVSVGQPQHF
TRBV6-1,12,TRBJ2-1,CASRRGGDEQFF
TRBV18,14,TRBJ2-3,CASSPPGLTDTQYF
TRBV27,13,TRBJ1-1,CASSYTGITEAFF
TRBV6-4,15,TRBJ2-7,CASSGQDREAYEQYF
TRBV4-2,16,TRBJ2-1,CASSQMLAGVISEQFF
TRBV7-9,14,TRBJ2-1,CASSLKGPGDEQFF
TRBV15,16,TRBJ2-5,CATSRGGPVGPETQYF
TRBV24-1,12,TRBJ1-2,CATTRDHYGYTF
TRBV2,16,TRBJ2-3,CASSPSTSESTDTQYF
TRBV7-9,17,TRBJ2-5,CASSLGSWTDLGETQYF
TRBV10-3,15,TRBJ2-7,CAISRGRGSSYEQYF
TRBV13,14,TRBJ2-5,CASSSGHPQETQYF
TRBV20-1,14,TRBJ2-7,CSAILAGPSYEQYF
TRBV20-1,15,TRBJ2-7,CSARAPGQSSYEQYF
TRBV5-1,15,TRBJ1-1,CASSLDVGMNTEAFF
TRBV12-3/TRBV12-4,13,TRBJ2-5,CASRRDIQETQYF
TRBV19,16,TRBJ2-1,CASSIGPLGSYNEQFF
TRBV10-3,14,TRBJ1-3,CAISGTVSGNTIYF
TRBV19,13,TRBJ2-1,CASSRTSSSEQFF
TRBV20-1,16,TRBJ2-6,CSARGGGSSGANVLTF
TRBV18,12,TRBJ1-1,CASHGSGTEAFF
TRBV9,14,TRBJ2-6,CASSGSSGANVLTF
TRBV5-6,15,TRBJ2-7,CASSLPDRDVYEQYF
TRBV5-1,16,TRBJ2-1,CASSLPGTGGHNEQFF
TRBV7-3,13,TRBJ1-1,CASSPRDRGGAFF
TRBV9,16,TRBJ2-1,CASSVPLAGGHNEQFF
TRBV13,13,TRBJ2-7,CASSPRWSYEQYF